This entry describes one T cell receptor (beta chain). Its antigen is as yet unknown. This sample was included in a study of breast tumors, draining lymph nodes, adjacent tissues. TCRdb independently ran MiXCR on the multiplex PCR reads; one entry per CDR3 protein. The profile covers some 250,000 distinct CDR3 sequences, with roughly a third appearing a single time and approximately 3.5% taken by the ten largest. Findings and caveats of the study: The data were judged consistent with most tumor T cells coming from lymph node and expanding in tumor. Tumor TCR diversity was below lymph nodes but above nontumor tissue. Luminal-like breast cancer showed significantly greater tumor-nontumor repertoire similarity than basal-like breast cancer did.

Unmatched junction bases numbered 6, after V lost 5 bases and J lost 11 bases. The CDR3 spans 14 residues. Germline V gene sequence: CDR1 LNHNV, CDR2 YYDKDF (reference sequence). Samples came from axillary lymph nodes draining the breast cancer. Sequencing was performed on axillary lymph node tissue. The source is a female donor with breast cancer. Some clones in this sample may be carry-over from other donors' samples. The V and J genes are TRBV15 and TRBJ1-6; 10 nucleotides match TRBD1. CDR3 nucleotides: TGTGCCACCAGCTGGGACAGGGGAGGGACACCCCTCCACTTT. Its protein product is CATSWDRGGTPLHF. Looking up the rest from reference TRBV15 and TRBJ1-6 gives the full variable domain: DAMVIQNPRYQVTQFGKPVTLSCSQTLNHNVMYWYQQKSSQAPKLLFHYYDKDFNNEADTPDNFQSRRPNTSFCFLDIRSPGLGDTAMYLCATSWDRGGTPLHFGNGTRLTVT.